The 21 T cell receptor beta chains presented below share a single source sample, sequenced in a study of cytomegalovirus exposure and HLA in healthy donors. It was with 60 Vbeta and 13 Jbeta primers that the PCR ran. Clones were read by immunoSEQ multiplex PCR, and TCRdb kept only the in-frame ones, dropping some. The table records 77,000 or so clones, roughly 84% of them present only once. Sequencing was done on a sample of PBMCs. These TCRs come from a man between 65 and 85 years old in good health and CMV-seropositive.

The CDR3, as DNA: TGTGCCAGCAGCGAGGGACTAGCGGACACCGGGGAGCTGTTTTTT. It translates to CASSEGLADTGELFF. This chain joins TRBV9 and TRBJ2-2; 11 bases are a match to TRBD2. The CDR3 loop spans 15 amino acids. The germline gives CDR1 SGDLS, CDR2 YYNGEE. The V and J ends lost 3 bases and 3 bases, in that order; junction bases with no gene match: 1.

The rearrangement joins TRBV5-1 to TRBJ1-2; TRBD1 aligns across 9 bases. This CDR3 has 16 residues. The germline V gene has CDR1 SGHRS and CDR2 YFSETQ. V lost 1 base to trimming and J lost 1 base; unmatched junction nucleotides: 5. CDR3 residues: CASSLIGQGINYGYTF. The CDR3 bases are TGCGCCAGCAGCTTGATCGGACAGGGGATTAACTATGGCTACACCTTC.

This clone came up a few times. The chain combines TRBV11-2 with TRBJ1-3; TRBD1 agrees at 7 bases. The trim removed 3 bases at V and 9 bases at J, leaving 5 bases unmatched. CDR3 size: 13 residues. Germline CDR1 reads SGHAT; CDR2 reads FQNNGV. The CDR3: CASSFGQVSTIYF. DNA for the CDR3: TGTGCCAGCAGCTTTGGACAGGTGTCCACCATATATTTT.

V gene TRBV11-2 combines with J gene TRBJ2-2, with D maybe TRBD1 (6 bases). The germline gives CDR1 SGHAT, CDR2 FQNNGV. The V gene lost 4 bases and the J gene lost 2 bases, with 11 bases spanning the gap. The CDR3 extends over 15 amino acids. CDR3 DNA sequence: TGTGCCAGCAGCTCTTTAGGGGGAAACACCGGGGAGCTGTTTTTT. This gives the protein CASSSLGGNTGELFF.

The chain combines TRBV7-9 with TRBJ1-1; TRBD1 matches at 7 bases. The germline CDR1 and CDR2 sequences are SEHNR and FQNEAQ (reference sequence). Trimming at V came to 5 bases and at J to 1 base, leaving 4 bases not matched to a gene. The CDR3 runs to 14 residues. Here the CDR3 reads CASSQTGENTEAFF. The DNA of the CDR3 is TGTGCCAGCAGCCAAACAGGGGAGAACACTGAAGCTTTCTTT.

The CDR3 DNA is TGTGCCAGCATCGATAGCGGGAGGACCGGGGAGCTGTTTTTT. It translates to CASIDSGRTGELFF. This sequence joins TRBV6-1 and TRBJ2-2, with 10 nucleotides matching TRBD2. The V gene end was trimmed by 7 bases and the J gene end by 5 bases; junction bases not matched to a gene: 4. The germline gives CDR1 MNHNS, CDR2 SASEGT. This CDR3 is built from 14 residues.

The J gene is TRBJ2-7, the V gene TRBV6-1, with D perhaps matching TRBD2 (8 bases). Germline CDR1 is MNHNS and CDR2 is SASEGT. The V gene lost 6 bases and the J gene lost 3 bases, with 15 bases spanning the gap. The CDR3 covers 14 residues. CDR3 protein: CASRIAGQHYEQYF. CDR3 DNA sequence: TGTGCCAGCAGAATAGCGGGACAGCACTACGAGCAGTACTTC.

The chain combines TRBV19 with TRBJ2-5; D is perhaps TRBD2 (6 bases). From germline, CDR1 is LNHDA and CDR2 SQIVND (reference sequence). With 8 bases removed from V and 5 bases from J, the gap between germline ends came to 15 bases. The CDR3 has 13 amino acids. In DNA, the CDR3 is TGTGCCAGTGGAGGGGCCCGAGGGGAGACCCAGTACTTC. Protein sequence: CASGGARGETQYF. The whole variable domain, filled in from reference TRBV19 and TRBJ2-5, reads DGGITQSPKYLFRKEGQNVTLSCEQNLNHDAMYWYRQDPGQGLRLIYYSQIVNDFQKGDIAEGYSVSREKKESFPLTVTSAQKNPTAFYLCASGGARGETQYFGPGTRLLVL.

The chain has TRBV10-1 and TRBJ2-5; the D gene is possibly TRBD1 (6 bases). V shed 0 bases and J shed 5 bases, with 16 bases lying between them. Germline values: CDR1 WNHNN, CDR2 SYGVQD (reference sequence). CDR3 size: 16 residues. The CDR3 DNA reads TGCGCCAGCAGTGAGTCGAGCGCTAGTGGGGGCGAGACCCAGTACTTC. Translated: CASSESSASGGETQYF.

Here the CDR3 reads CASSSSVGTGGNQPQHF. In nucleotides, the CDR3 is TGTGCCAGCAGCTCGTCTGTGGGGACAGGGGGCAATCAGCCCCAGCATTTT. This rearrangement joins TRBV7-9 to TRBJ1-5; TRBD1 matches 10 bases. The V segment lost 4 bases and the J segment 2 bases; nucleotides outside the gene matches: 8. This CDR3 is built from 17 residues. Germline-derived CDR1 and CDR2 are SEHNR and FQNEAQ (reference sequence).

V gene TRBV9 combines with J gene TRBJ1-5; D perhaps matches TRBD1 (5 bases). The V and J ends lost 4 bases and 1 base respectively, with 9 bases between them. The CDR3 runs 14 residues. Germline loops: CDR1 SGDLS, CDR2 YYNGEE. For the CDR3, the DNA is TGTGCCAGCAGCCTACAGGAGAGCAATCAGCCCCAGCATTTT. Encoded protein: CASSLQESNQPQHF.

This chain connects TRBV19 to TRBJ1-5; no definite D call. Germline assignment: CDR1 LNHDA and CDR2 SQIVND (reference sequence). CDR3 size: 12 residues. The V end was cut by 3 bases, the J end by 6 bases, with 6 bases between. This CDR3 reads CASSISGQPQHF. CDR3 DNA: TGTGCCAGTAGTATTTCGGGTCAGCCCCAGCATTTT.

The V gene is TRBV19, the J gene TRBJ1-1; 9 bases map to TRBD1. This CDR3 has 13 residues. Per germline, CDR1 LNHDA and CDR2 SQIVND (reference sequence). Germline trimming cut 11 bases from V and 5 bases from J; bases unmatched to any gene: 9. The CDR3 DNA sequence: TGTGCCTCAGCGGCGGACAGGGGAACTGAAGCTTTCTTT. It encodes CASAADRGTEAFF.

The chain carries TRBV27 and TRBJ2-6; D might be TRBD1 (5 bases). V lost 11 bases, J lost 3 bases, and 14 bases lay in between. Germline-derived CDR1 and CDR2 are MNHEY and SMNVEV (reference sequence). The CDR3 extends over 14 amino acids. Here the CDR3 reads CAPTRVCGANVLTF. In DNA, the CDR3 is TGTGCCCCCACCAGGGTTTGTGGGGCCAACGTCCTGACTTTC.

The rearrangement links TRBV7-3 to TRBJ2-1; TRBD1 aligns across 7 bases. Germline-derived CDR1 and CDR2 are SGHTA and FQGTGA. Unmatched junction bases numbered 7, after V lost 5 bases and J lost 3 bases. The CDR3 is 15 residues long. As DNA, the CDR3 is TGTGCCAGCAGCCCAGGGACAGCTCACTACAATGAGCAGTTCTTC. Translating gives CASSPGTAHYNEQFF.

The V gene is TRBV7-9, the J gene TRBJ2-1, with D tentatively TRBD1 (5 bases). There are 15 residues in the CDR3. V dropped 3 bases and J dropped 9 bases, with 18 bases sitting between them. The germline V gene encodes CDR1 SEHNR and CDR2 FQNEAQ (reference sequence). The CDR3 nucleotides read TGTGCCAGCAGCTTGGACCCCAGGGCTAGATTTGAGCAGTTCTTC. Encoded protein: CASSLDPRARFEQFF.

The gene calls are TRBV18 and TRBJ2-1, with TRBD2 matching 8 bases. The germline gives CDR1 KGHSH, CDR2 LQKENI. The CDR3 sequence is 14 residues long. Trimming took 3 bases from V and 9 from J; bases not matched to a gene: 7. Here the CDR3 reads CASSPPAGAGEQFF. CDR3 DNA: TGTGCCAGCTCACCTCCAGCGGGGGCTGGTGAGCAGTTCTTC.

In its sample, this clone was seen once. The CDR3 nucleotides are TGTGCCACCGCACCCACAGGGGTCGGAGGCTACACCTTC. This gives the protein CATAPTGVGGYTF. The J gene is TRBJ1-2, the V gene TRBV25-1, with 7 bases that match TRBD1. Germline V gives CDR1 MGHDK, CDR2 SYGVNS. J lost 8 bases, V lost 10 bases, and 13 bases had no gene match. This CDR3 region has 13 residues.

The chain has TRBV28 and TRBJ1-4, with TRBD1 as a possible D gene (5 bases). The CDR3 covers 15 residues. CDR1 and CDR2 from the germline V gene are MDHEN and SYDVKM. Trimming removed 7 bases from V and 3 bases from J, with 15 bases in between. CDR3: CASTASAGANEKLFF. The DNA of the CDR3 is TGTGCCAGCACAGCGTCGGCGGGGGCTAATGAAAAACTGTTTTTT.

This rearrangement joins TRBV4-1 to TRBJ1-6; D uncertain. Trimming stripped 2 bases from V and 9 bases from J, with 11 bases between. This CDR3 spans 14 amino acids. Germline V lookup: CDR1 MGHRA, CDR2 YSYEKL. In DNA, the CDR3 is TGCGCCAGCAGCCAAATAGTGGTGATTTCACCCCTCCACTTT. It encodes CASSQIVVISPLHF.

V gene TRBV7-8 combines with J gene TRBJ2-3, with D possibly TRBD2 on 5 matching bases. CDR1 is SGHVS, CDR2 FQNEAQ, per germline. Trimming took 1 base from V and 4 from J, leaving 18 bases between them. The CDR3 runs 17 residues. CDR3 DNA sequence: TGTGCCAGCAGCTTAGTATGGGCTAGCTTAAAAGCAGATACGCAGTATTTT. The encoded protein is CASSLVWASLKADTQYF. Full variable domain (missing parts from reference TRBV7-8 and TRBJ2-3): GAGVSQSPRYKVAKRGQDVALRCDPISGHVSLFWYQQALGQGPEFLTYFQNEAQLDKSGLPSDRFFAERPEGSVSTLKIQRTQQEDSAVYLCASSLVWASLKADTQYFGPGTRLTVL.